This T cell receptor (beta chain) was retrieved from a study of blood T cell repertoires in COVID-19. The CDR3 totals 16 residues. V lost 6 bases, J lost 1 base, and 19 bases lay in between. Looked up from germline, CDR1 is MDHEN and CDR2 is SYDVKM. Original handling: Using reference gene primer amplification, nucleated cell counts were estimated. Measured with immunoSEQ multiplex PCR; TCRdb has only the in-frame clones, and not every one. V, J and clone size are those of that table, while D and trimming were read from the DNA. The data hold some 200,000 clones, with around 90% observed a single time.

The receptor was derived from a man aged 18 to 35 with active or convalescent COVID-19. The chain joins TRBV28 to TRBJ2-7; a weak D match, TRBD2 (7 bases). Sequenced input: peripheral blood. Written as DNA, the CDR3 is TGTGCCAGCAGGATGTTGGGGGGGCGTGAGTCCTACGAGCAGTACTTC. Its protein is CASRMLGGRESYEQYF.